These 13 T cell receptor beta chains share one sample of origin, sequenced in a study of early T cells in non-severe SARS-CoV-2 infection. TCRdb recomputed calls from the 5' RACE reads with MiXCR, one row per CDR3 protein. The repertoire holds fewer than 100,000 distinct CDR3 sequences, with more than 7.5% as singletons. The sequenced sample was whole blood. The receptors derive from an adult who was a healthcare worker with PCR-confirmed SARS-CoV-2 infection or an uninfected control (not recorded which).

The rearrangement links TRBV7-9 to TRBJ2-5, with 12 positions matching TRBD2. CDR1 and CDR2 from the germline V gene are SEHNR and FQNEAQ (reference sequence). Losses at the gene ends were 1 base for V and 5 bases for J; bases not matched to a gene: 2. The length of the CDR3 is 15 residues. CDR3 in amino acids: CASSLGLAGDETQYF. For the CDR3, the DNA is TGTGCCAGCAGCTTAGGACTAGCGGGAGATGAGACCCAGTACTTC.

There are a few counts of this clonotype. The rearrangement links TRBV11-2 to TRBJ2-5; D remains ambiguous. Germline V gene sequence: CDR1 SGHAT, CDR2 FQNNGV. CDR3 length equals 12 residues. Deletions cut 0 bases from V and 3 bases from J, with 2 bases between. Here the CDR3 reads CASSLDEETQYF. DNA of the CDR3: TGTGCCAGCAGCTTAGATGAAGAGACCCAGTACTTC.

This clonotype has a handful of counts. V usage is TRBV7-9 and J usage is TRBJ1-1; maybe TRBD1 (5 bases). CDR3 length: 13 amino acids. Trimming cost V 3 bases and J 8 bases, with 13 bases left between them. Looked up from germline, CDR1 is SEHNR and CDR2 is FQNEAQ (reference sequence). CDR3 DNA: TGTGCCAGCAGCTTTGTCTCAAGGACAGAAGCTTTCTTT. Encoded protein: CASSFVSRTEAFF.

The J gene is TRBJ2-5, the V gene TRBV2; D remains ambiguous. The V end lost 9 bases, the J end lost 1 base, and 12 bases lay between the germline ends. This CDR3 contains 13 residues. CDR1 is SNHLY and CDR2 is FYNNEI in the germline V gene. The CDR3 DNA reads as TGTGCCAGTATAAGTAGCTCCCAAGAGACCCAGTACTTC. Translating it yields CASISSSQETQYF.

This clonotype was recorded many times. The chain employs TRBV11-2 and TRBJ2-7, with a weak D call TRBD2 (6 bases). Germline V gives CDR1 SGHAT, CDR2 FQNNGV. The CDR3 is 15 residues long. V was trimmed by 5 bases and J by 2 bases, leaving 16 bases between them. As DNA, the CDR3 is TGTGCCAGCAGCATATCGGGACTCACTACCTACGAGCAGTACTTC. It encodes CASSISGLTTYEQYF.

This clonotype was counted a few times. The chain has TRBV6-1 and TRBJ2-1; TRBD1 is a possible D gene (9 bases). The CDR3 runs 18 residues. Germline V gives CDR1 MNHNS, CDR2 SASEGT. V lost 3 bases to trimming and J lost 4 bases, with 22 bases between them. The CDR3 nucleotides are TGTGCCAGCAGTGAGGGTGCGGGGGGACAGGGACCATACAATGAGCAGTTCTTC. Translating gives CASSEGAGGQGPYNEQFF.

This clonotype occurred many times. Relative to the germline gene, one junction end is altered; a read error may explain this. The V call is TRBV9, the J call TRBJ2-7, with D possibly being TRBD1 (6 bases). The germline gives CDR1 SGDLS, CDR2 YYNGEE. The CDR3 sequence is 14 residues long. CDR3 region: CANSEGDTTYEQYF. The CDR3 nucleotides read TGTGCCAACAGCGAGGGGGACACAACGTACGAGCAGTACTTC.

This clonotype showed up many times. The rearrangement joins TRBV5-4 to TRBJ1-5; no reliable D call. The CDR3 covers 14 residues. The V gene lost 4 bases and the J gene lost 2 bases, with 10 bases spanning the gap. Germline V gives CDR1 SGHNT, CDR2 YYREEE (reference sequence). CDR3 bases: TGTGCCAGCAGCCATGAGGGCGGCAATCAGCCCCAGCATTTT. Its protein is CASSHEGGNQPQHF.

V usage is TRBV3-1 and J usage is TRBJ2-7, with 12 bases lining up with TRBD2. CDR1 is LGHDT and CDR2 is YNNKEL in the germline V gene (reference sequence). Germline trimming cut 5 bases from V and 4 bases from J; bases unmatched to any gene: 3. The CDR3 consists of 14 residues. Here the CDR3 DNA reads TGTGCCAGCAGCAAGACTAGCGGGAGTTACGAGCAGTACTTC. Residues: CASSKTSGSYEQYF.

The chain has TRBV9 and TRBJ1-4, with D perhaps matching TRBD1 (6 bases). The CDR3 totals 15 residues. CDR1 SGDLS and CDR2 YYNGEE come from the germline V gene. The V end was cut by 4 bases, the J end by 8 bases, with 18 bases between. CDR3 amino acids: CASSPWDTRGEKLFF. In nucleotides, the CDR3 is TGTGCCAGCAGCCCTTGGGACACCCGAGGGGAAAAACTGTTTTTT.

This clonotype was detected ten times or more. The V and J genes are TRBV29-1 and TRBJ2-3, with 9 bases fitting TRBD2. The CDR3 length is 13 residues. From germline, CDR1 is SQVTM and CDR2 ANQGSEA. J lost 5 bases, V lost 6 bases, and 6 bases had no gene match. The CDR3: CSVRRTSVDTQYF. The DNA of the CDR3 is TGCAGCGTCCGTAGGACTAGCGTAGATACGCAGTATTTT.

This clonotype was seen a handful of times. The chain employs TRBV20-1 and TRBJ1-1; D remains ambiguous. This CDR3 contains 12 residues. CDR1 and CDR2 (germline): DFQATT, SNEGSKA (reference sequence). V gave up 3 bases and J gave up 8 bases, with 13 bases separating them. CDR3 amino acids: CSARPPAREAFF. DNA of the CDR3: TGCAGTGCTAGGCCCCCGGCCCGAGAAGCTTTCTTT.

This clonotype appeared a few times. The rearrangement joins TRBV11-1 to TRBJ2-2; D might be TRBD2 (5 bases). V lost 1 base and J lost 6, with 15 bases in between. This CDR3 comprises 16 residues. Germline loops: CDR1 SGHAT, CDR2 FQDESV (reference sequence). CDR3 loop: CASSLDRGLRAGELFF. CDR3 DNA sequence: TGTGCCAGCAGCTTAGATCGGGGTCTCCGGGCCGGGGAGCTGTTTTTT. Together with reference TRBV11-1 and TRBJ2-2, the CDR3 gives the full variable domain: EAEVAQSPRYKITEKSQAVAFWCDPISGHATLYWYRQILGQGPELLVQFQDESVVDDSQLPKDRFSAERLKGVDSTLKIQPAELGDSAMYLCASSLDRGLRAGELFFGEGSRLTVL.